The 28 T cell receptor beta chains in this list originate from one sample, sequenced in a study of shared T cell receptors in the human thymus. Assay used: immunoSEQ multiplex PCR; TCRdb lists only in-frame clones, some missing. The top ten hold 0.013% of the sample, which has roughly 560,000 clones, around 78% seen once. These same data were also listed under a study on human thymus T cells.

Sample: thymocytes. Receptors originate from a boy in the first two years of life with a congenital heart defect.

The chain joins TRBV29-1 to TRBJ2-7; 8 bases line up with TRBD2. The CDR3 contains 16 residues. V gave up 2 bases and J gave up 0 bases; unmatched junction bases: 9. The germline CDR1 and CDR2 sequences are SQVTM and ANQGSEA. In DNA, the CDR3 is TGCAGCGTTGAATTGTTGGGGACTAGGAGCTCCTACGAGCAGTACTTC. This codes for CSVELLGTRSSYEQYF.

CDR3 sequence: CASSLSPSRVSYNEQFF. The CDR3 DNA is TGCGCCAGCAGCTTGTCGCCTAGCCGGGTGTCCTACAATGAGCAGTTCTTC. The chain joins TRBV5-1 to TRBJ2-1; D is perhaps TRBD2 (5 bases). Germline V gene lookup returns CDR1 SGHRS and CDR2 YFSETQ. This CDR3 comprises 17 residues. The V end was cut by 1 base, the J end by 1 base, with 15 bases between. Full variable domain (outside the CDR3, taken from reference TRBV5-1 and TRBJ2-1): KAGVTQTPRYLIKTRGQQVTLSCSPISGHRSVSWYQQTPGQGLQFLFEYFSETQRNKGNFPGRFSGRQFSNSRSEMNVSTLELGDSALYLCASSLSPSRVSYNEQFFGPGTRLTVL.

V is TRBV19 and J is TRBJ1-5, with 9 bases aligning to TRBD1. V was pared by 5 bases and J by 2 bases, with 16 bases of the junction left unmatched. CDR3 length: 19 amino acids. In germline, CDR1 is LNHDA, CDR2 SQIVND (reference sequence). The CDR3 DNA reads as TGTGCCAGTAGTGCCAACCCTTGGACAGGGGTTAAGGGCAATCAGCCCCAGCATTTT. It specifies CASSANPWTGVKGNQPQHF.

This clone was found once. The gene calls are TRBV5-1 and TRBJ2-5; unclear D gene. The CDR3 length is 16 residues. Trimming took off 1 base at V and 7 bases at J, with 20 bases between the two ends. Germline loops: CDR1 SGHRS, CDR2 YFSETQ. Here the CDR3 reads CASSLKRSIGKGTQYF. The CDR3 nucleotides are TGCGCCAGCAGCTTGAAGAGGTCCATTGGCAAAGGGACCCAGTACTTC.

The rearrangement links TRBV4-1 to TRBJ2-7; TRBD1 aligns across 10 bases. Germline values: CDR1 MGHRA, CDR2 YSYEKL. The J segment lost 2 bases and the V segment lost 0 bases, leaving 10 bases of the junction unmatched. This CDR3 contains 18 residues. CDR3 DNA: TGCGCCAGCAGCCAAGATCCCGCGGGACAGGGGATCACCTACGAGCAGTACTTC. As protein: CASSQDPAGQGITYEQYF.

This clone occurred once. The chain has TRBV12-5 and TRBJ1-5; D ambiguous. The germline V gene encodes CDR1 LGHNT and CDR2 FRNRAP. This CDR3 has 14 amino acids. V gave up 1 base and J gave up 5 bases, with 9 bases separating them. Here the CDR3 DNA reads TGTGCTAGTGGTTTGGGTATACGGGATCAGCCCCAGCATTTT. Translation: CASGLGIRDQPQHF.

This clone was seen a few times. The V call is TRBV28, the J call TRBJ2-1, with D perhaps matching TRBD2 (6 bases). Trimming pared 4 bases from V and 12 bases from J, leaving 7 bases between. Germline CDR1 reads MDHEN; CDR2 reads SYDVKM. The CDR3 consists of 10 residues. The CDR3 region is CASSSSAQFF. CDR3 DNA sequence: TGTGCCAGCAGTTCTAGCGCGCAGTTCTTC.

This clone was recorded a few times. The chain carries TRBV5-6 and TRBJ1-5; 7 nucleotides agree with TRBD1. The CDR3 consists of 15 residues. CDR1 and CDR2 (germline): SGHDT, YYEEEE. The V segment lost 2 bases and the J segment 6 bases; nucleotides outside the gene matches: 8. DNA for the CDR3: TGTGCCAGCAGCTTTGGGCAGGGGGTTCTTCAGCCCCAGCATTTT. This sequence encodes CASSFGQGVLQPQHF. The whole variable domain, remainder taken from reference TRBV5-6 and TRBJ1-5, is DAGVTQSPTHLIKTRGQQVTLRCSPKSGHDTVSWYQQALGQGPQFIFQYYEEEERQRGNFPDRFSGHQFPNYSSELNVNALLLGDSALYLCASSFGQGVLQPQHFGDGTRLSIL.

This sequence joins TRBV5-1 and TRBJ2-1, with 12 bases matching TRBD2. Germline assignment: CDR1 SGHRS and CDR2 YFSETQ. The V and J ends lost 3 bases and 2 bases, in that order; junction bases with no gene match: 9. CDR3 length: 18 residues. The chain's CDR3 is CASSSTSGRLIPYNEQFF. CDR3 DNA: TGCGCCAGCAGCTCGACTAGCGGGAGACTTATCCCCTACAATGAGCAGTTCTTC.

The gene calls are TRBV5-8 and TRBJ2-7; D possibly corresponds to TRBD1 (5 bases). CDR1 and CDR2 from the germline V gene are SGHTS and YDEGEE. This CDR3 contains 15 residues. The V end was cut by 4 bases, the J end by 4 bases, with 18 bases between. CDR3 bases: TGTGCCAGCAGCGACAAGAACGGACAAACGTACGAGCAGTACTTC. As protein: CASSDKNGQTYEQYF.

The V call is TRBV6-5, the J call TRBJ2-7; D unclear. The CDR3 loop spans 13 amino acids. Germline CDR1 reads MNHEY; CDR2 reads SVGAGI. The V and J ends lost 0 bases and 3 bases respectively, with 6 bases between them. CDR3 in amino acids: CASSYSRSYEQYF. The DNA for the CDR3 is TGTGCCAGCAGTTACTCGCGGAGCTACGAGCAGTACTTC.

The V gene is TRBV6-4, the J gene TRBJ2-3; the D gene is possibly TRBD1 (6 bases). The germline V gene encodes CDR1 MRHNA and CDR2 SNTAGT. The CDR3 has 15 residues. V was pared by 3 bases and J by 10 bases, with 20 bases between. CDR3 coding DNA: TGTGCCAGCAGTGAGGCCAGGGGCCCAAAGGGTGCGCAGTATTTT. This codes for CASSEARGPKGAQYF.

This clone was seen a handful of times. The V gene is TRBV9, the J gene TRBJ2-7; 10 nucleotides match TRBD2. The V segment lost 4 bases and the J segment 5 bases; nucleotides outside the gene matches: 18. This CDR3 comprises 18 residues. Germline loops: CDR1 SGDLS, CDR2 YYNGEE. Written as DNA, the CDR3 is TGTGCCAGCAGCCCTGAATCGGAAGGACTAGCGGTGGGAGACGAGCAGTACTTC. It yields the protein CASSPESEGLAVGDEQYF.

The chain recombines TRBV10-3 with TRBJ2-1; 12 nucleotides match TRBD2. The V segment lost 1 base and the J segment 9 bases; nucleotides outside the gene matches: 13. This CDR3 spans 18 amino acids. Germline loops: CDR1 ENHRY, CDR2 SYGVKD. In nucleotides, the CDR3 is TGTGCCATCAGTGAGTACCGAAAGACTAGCGGGAGAGGGGGTGAGCAGTTCTTC. Translation: CAISEYRKTSGRGGEQFF.

This CDR3 reads CASSQARCSYNEQFF. The CDR3 region has the DNA TGTGCCAGCAGCCAAGCCAGGTGCTCCTACAATGAGCAGTTCTTC. The chain has TRBV5-6 and TRBJ2-1; D gene unclear. V was pared by 4 bases and J by 0 bases, with 11 bases between. This CDR3 is built from 15 residues. The germline gives CDR1 SGHDT, CDR2 YYEEEE.

The CDR3 sequence is CASSSGTSGEQYF. The CDR3 DNA follows: TGTGCCAGCAGTTCCGGGACTAGCGGCGAGCAGTACTTC. The J gene is TRBJ2-7, the V gene TRBV6-6, with TRBD2 matching over 11 bases. This CDR3 contains 13 residues. Germline CDR1 is MNHNY and CDR2 is SVGAGI (reference sequence). Trimming at V came to 4 bases and at J to 6 bases, leaving 2 bases not matched to a gene.

Only a few counts were recorded for this clone. The chain is built from TRBV21-1 and TRBJ2-1; the table's D call of TRBD2 was not tested on the DNA. TRBV21-1 is given as a pseudogene. The CDR3 has 15 residues. The CDR3: CASAYRASGYNEQFF. The DNA for the CDR3 is TGTGCCAGCGCTTATAGGGCTAGCGGCTACAATGAGCAGTTCTTC.

V is TRBV7-2 and J is TRBJ2-2; 12 bases match TRBD2. Germline values: CDR1 SGHTA, CDR2 FQGNSA. The CDR3 has 18 amino acids. J lost 7 bases, V lost 4 bases, and 13 bases had no gene match. The CDR3, as DNA: TGTGCCAGCAGCTCCACCCCTCTAGCGGGAGGGCCTGGCGGGGAGCTGTTTTTT. Translated: CASSSTPLAGGPGGELFF.

V is TRBV10-2 and J is TRBJ1-3, with a tentative D call TRBD1 (6 bases). Germline values: CDR1 WSHSY, CDR2 SAAADI. Trimming took off 2 bases at V and 3 bases at J, with 11 bases between the two ends. CDR3 length: 15 residues. The CDR3 sequence: CASSETGRDGNTIYF. The CDR3 nucleotides are TGCGCCAGCAGTGAGACAGGGAGGGATGGAAACACCATATATTTT.

The gene calls are TRBV7-2 and TRBJ1-2, with 11 bases fitting TRBD1. J gave up 4 bases and V 0 bases, and 1 base lay outside the gene matches. The CDR3 extends over 15 amino acids. Per germline, CDR1 SGHTA and CDR2 FQGNSA. Here the CDR3 reads CASSLAGQGGYGYTF. In DNA form, the CDR3 reads TGTGCCAGCAGCTTAGCGGGACAGGGGGGCTATGGCTACACCTTC.

The rearrangement uses TRBV28 and TRBJ2-7; TRBD1 might be the D (6 bases). V lost 5 bases, J lost 11 bases, and 19 bases lay in between. Germline V gene sequence: CDR1 MDHEN, CDR2 SYDVKM. The CDR3 consists of 13 residues. The CDR3 DNA is TGTGCCAGCAGTGCTCTGACAGGATCATGGAAGTACTTC. Translation: CASSALTGSWKYF.

The chain combines TRBV29-1 with TRBJ2-1, with TRBD2 matching over 11 bases. Germline V lookup: CDR1 SQVTM, CDR2 ANQGSEA. The CDR3 sequence is 16 residues long. V was clipped by 3 bases and J by 10 bases; unmatched bases: 14. The CDR3 protein is CSVETPDSGRVWEQFF. CDR3 in DNA: TGCAGCGTTGAGACTCCGGATAGCGGGAGGGTATGGGAGCAGTTCTTC.

This clone was counted a single time. The chain recombines TRBV28 with TRBJ1-3, with a tentative D call TRBD1 (5 bases). Trimming left V 6 bases short and J 4 bases short, with 16 bases between. The CDR3 runs to 15 residues. CDR1 and CDR2 from the germline V gene are MDHEN and SYDVKM. CDR3 bases: TGTGCCAGCAGAAAAGACATGGGGCCAGGAAACACCATATATTTT. Translating it yields CASRKDMGPGNTIYF.

The gene calls are TRBV19 and TRBJ2-7; D perhaps matches TRBD2 (6 bases). The CDR3 spans 17 residues. Germline values: CDR1 LNHDA, CDR2 SQIVND (reference sequence). V was trimmed by 1 base and J by 5 bases, leaving 21 bases between them. CDR3 in amino acids: CASSIGGVALNLHEQYF. CDR3 DNA: TGTGCCAGTAGTATAGGGGGGGTCGCTCTAAACCTCCACGAGCAGTACTTC.

V and J are TRBV9 and TRBJ1-2, with 9 bases identical to TRBD1. The CDR3 is made up of 16 amino acids. Germline CDR1 and CDR2: SGDLS and YYNGEE. J lost 1 base, V lost 4 bases, and 8 bases had no gene match. The CDR3 DNA reads as TGTGCCAGCAGCCGAGACAGGGGGGATCATAACTATGGCTACACCTTC. Translated: CASSRDRGDHNYGYTF.

The genes are TRBV7-2 and TRBJ2-3; 10 bases agree with TRBD2. Germline V gene sequence: CDR1 SGHTA, CDR2 FQGNSA. CDR3 length: 17 amino acids. J gave up 6 bases and V 1 base, and 10 bases lay outside the gene matches. DNA of the CDR3: TGTGCCAGCAGCTTAGAGCTTGGGACTAGCGCGAGGGATACGCAGTATTTT. Protein product: CASSLELGTSARDTQYF.

The chain combines TRBV28 with TRBJ2-7; D remains ambiguous. Looked up from germline, CDR1 is MDHEN and CDR2 is SYDVKM. Trimming stripped 0 bases from V and 6 bases from J, with 9 bases between. CDR3 length: 13 amino acids. The CDR3 spells CASSLCPPGEQYF. The CDR3 nucleotides read TGTGCCAGCAGTTTATGCCCCCCGGGCGAGCAGTACTTC.

The CDR3 DNA reads as TGCGCCAGCAGTCACGCCCCACGGTACCAAGAGACCCAGTACTTC. It codes for CASSHAPRYQETQYF. The chain joins TRBV23-1 to TRBJ2-5; D remains ambiguous. TRBV23-1 is treated as an ORF (open reading frame) with a function not yet certain. This CDR3 comprises 15 residues. The V gene lost 3 bases and the J gene lost 0 bases, with 11 bases spanning the gap.